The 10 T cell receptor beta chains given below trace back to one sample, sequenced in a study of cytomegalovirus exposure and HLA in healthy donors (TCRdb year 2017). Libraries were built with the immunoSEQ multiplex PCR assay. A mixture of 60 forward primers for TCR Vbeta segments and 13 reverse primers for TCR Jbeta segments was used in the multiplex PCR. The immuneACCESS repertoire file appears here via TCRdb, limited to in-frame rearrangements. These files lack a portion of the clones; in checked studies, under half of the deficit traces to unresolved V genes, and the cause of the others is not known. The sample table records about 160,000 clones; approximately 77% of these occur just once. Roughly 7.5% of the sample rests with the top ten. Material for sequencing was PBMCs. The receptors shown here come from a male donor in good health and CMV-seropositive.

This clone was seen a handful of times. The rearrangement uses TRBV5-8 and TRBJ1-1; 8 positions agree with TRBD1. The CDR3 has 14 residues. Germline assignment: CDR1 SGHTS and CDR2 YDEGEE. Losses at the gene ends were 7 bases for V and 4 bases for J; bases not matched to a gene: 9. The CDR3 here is CASSQGAVFTEAFF. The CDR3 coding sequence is TGTGCCAGCTCGCAGGGGGCTGTCTTCACTGAAGCTTTCTTT.

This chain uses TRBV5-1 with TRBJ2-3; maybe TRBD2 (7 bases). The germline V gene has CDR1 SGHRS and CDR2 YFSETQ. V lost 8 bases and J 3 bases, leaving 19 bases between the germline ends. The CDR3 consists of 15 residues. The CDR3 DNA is TGCGCCAGTATCGAGGGGGGGGCCATTACAGATACGCAGTATTTT. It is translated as CASIEGGAITDTQYF.

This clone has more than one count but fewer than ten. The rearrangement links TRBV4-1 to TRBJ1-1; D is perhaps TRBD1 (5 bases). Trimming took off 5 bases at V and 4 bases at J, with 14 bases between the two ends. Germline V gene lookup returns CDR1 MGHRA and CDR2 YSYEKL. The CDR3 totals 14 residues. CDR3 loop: CASSSHMGGTEAFF. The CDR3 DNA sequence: TGCGCCAGCAGCTCGCACATGGGGGGCACTGAAGCTTTCTTT.

CDR3 region: CASSQDPGVGYGYTF. As DNA, the CDR3 is TGCGCCAGCAGCCAAGATCCCGGGGTGGGCTATGGCTACACCTTC. This chain joins TRBV4-3 and TRBJ1-2; D gene unclear. The V end was cut by 0 bases, the J end by 4 bases, with 12 bases between. Germline CDR1 is LGHNA and CDR2 is YSLEER. This CDR3 has 15 residues.

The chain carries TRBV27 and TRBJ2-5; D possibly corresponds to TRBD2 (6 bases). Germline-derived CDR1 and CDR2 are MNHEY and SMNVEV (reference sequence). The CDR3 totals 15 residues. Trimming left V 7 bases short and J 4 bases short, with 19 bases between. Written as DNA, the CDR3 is TGTGCCAGCACTACCCTGGGGCAGCGGGCAGAGACCCAGTACTTC. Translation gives CASTTLGQRAETQYF.

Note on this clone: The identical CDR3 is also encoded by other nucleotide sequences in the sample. CDR3 DNA sequence: TGTGCCAGCAGGCCCCCTAAGAACACTGAAGCTTTCTTT. This gives the protein CASRPPKNTEAFF. The J gene is TRBJ1-1, the V gene TRBV2; D unclear. Trimming shortened V by 6 bases and J by 1 base, and 9 bases separated the two germline ends. Germline-derived CDR1 and CDR2 are SNHLY and FYNNEI. The CDR3 consists of 13 residues.

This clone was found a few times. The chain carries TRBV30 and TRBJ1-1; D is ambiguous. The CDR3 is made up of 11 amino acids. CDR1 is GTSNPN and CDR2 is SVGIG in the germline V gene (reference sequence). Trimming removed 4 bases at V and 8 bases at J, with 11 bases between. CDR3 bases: TGTGCCTGGACAGTATCAGGCGAAGCTTTCTTT. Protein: CAWTVSGEAFF. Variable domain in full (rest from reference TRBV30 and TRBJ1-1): SQTIHQWPATLVQPVGSPLSLECTVEGTSNPNLYWYRQAAGRGLQLLFYSVGIGQISSEVPQNLSASRPQDRQFILSSKKLLLSDSGFYLCAWTVSGEAFFGQGTRLTVV.

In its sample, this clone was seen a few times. The CDR3 reads CASSSRTGDTEAFF. The CDR3 DNA reads TGCGCCAGCAGCTCACGGACAGGGGACACTGAAGCTTTCTTT. This chain links TRBV5-1 with TRBJ1-1; 9 bases are shared with TRBD1. The CDR3 contains 14 residues. The V gene end was trimmed by 3 bases and the J gene end by 3 bases; junction bases not matched to a gene: 3. Germline CDR1 reads SGHRS; CDR2 reads YFSETQ.

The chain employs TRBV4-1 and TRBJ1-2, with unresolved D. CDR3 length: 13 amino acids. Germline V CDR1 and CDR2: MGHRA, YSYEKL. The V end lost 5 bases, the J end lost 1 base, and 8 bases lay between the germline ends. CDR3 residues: CASSSLLNYGYTF. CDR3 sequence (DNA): TGCGCCAGCAGCTCCCTTCTTAACTATGGCTACACCTTC.

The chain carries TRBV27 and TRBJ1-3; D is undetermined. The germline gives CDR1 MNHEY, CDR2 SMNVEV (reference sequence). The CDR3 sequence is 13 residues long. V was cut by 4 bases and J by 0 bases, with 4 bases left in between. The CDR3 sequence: CASSSGSGNTIYF. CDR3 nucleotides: TGTGCCAGCAGTTCAGGCTCTGGAAACACCATATATTTT.